Listed below are T cell receptor beta chains from one sample, sequenced in a study of cytomegalovirus exposure and HLA in healthy donors. Method: immunoSEQ multiplex PCR; TCRdb's copy keeps in-frame clones and lacks some. The data contain about 140,000 clones, over 65% of them singletons. Sequencing used PBMCs. These receptor sequences come from a woman in her 30s in good health and CMV-seronegative. Both conserved end residues are part of each CDR3. The order of the fields is clone size, V gene, J gene, D gene, CDR3 protein, CDR3 DNA. D genes are given only for firm matches. Clone size is stated in some rows and not others, as once, few, many or a class when expanded.

few	TRBV7-3	TRBJ2-1	-	CASSLSHNNEQFF	TGTGCCAGCAGCTTATCACATAACAATGAGCAGTTCTTC
-	TRBV7-9	TRBJ2-3	TRBD2	CASSPGLAEADTQYF	TGTGCCAGCAGCCCGGGACTAGCGGAGGCGGATACGCAGTATTTT
-	TRBV7-2	TRBJ1-2	TRBD1	CASSLGAGQARNYGYTF	TGTGCCAGCAGCTTAGGGGCCGGACAGGCTAGGAACTATGGCTACACCTTC
-	TRBV7-8	TRBJ1-1	TRBD1	CASRPPGGMNTEAFF	TGTGCCAGCAGACCCCCAGGGGGCATGAACACTGAAGCTTTCTTT
-	TRBV7-9	TRBJ2-1	TRBD2	CASTSGLAADNEQFF	TGTGCCAGCACCTCCGGGCTAGCGGCGGACAATGAGCAGTTCTTC
-	TRBV9	TRBJ2-3	TRBD2	CASSVEGGGVTDTQYF	TGTGCCAGCAGCGTCGAGGGCGGGGGGGTAACAGATACGCAGTATTTT
-	TRBV7-9	TRBJ1-1	-	CASSSQQGYTEAFF	TGTGCCAGCAGCTCCCAACAGGGTTACACTGAAGCTTTCTTT
-	TRBV4-1	TRBJ1-1	-	CASSQDFTGYEAFF	TGCGCCAGCAGCCAAGATTTTACAGGGTATGAAGCTTTCTTT
-	TRBV5-1	TRBJ1-2	TRBD1	CASSLGDSWANGYTF	TGCGCCAGCAGTCTGGGGGACAGCTGGGCAAATGGCTACACCTTC
-	TRBV6-1	TRBJ2-1	-	CASSEPPYRAGHNEQFF	TGTGCCAGCAGTGAACCCCCCTACAGGGCCGGGCACAATGAGCAGTTCTTC
-	TRBV7-2	TRBJ1-1	TRBD1	CASSRPGQGSQNTEAFF	TGTGCCAGCAGCCGTCCGGGACAGGGGTCCCAGAACACTGAAGCTTTCTTT
-	TRBV5-1	TRBJ2-1	TRBD2	CASSSRNGGGDEQFF	TGCGCCAGCAGCTCCCGGAACGGGGGAGGGGATGAGCAGTTCTTC
-	TRBV29-1	TRBJ2-5	-	CSVDPRGLWAQETQYF	TGCAGCGTCGACCCCAGAGGGCTTTGGGCTCAAGAGACCCAGTACTTC
-	TRBV9	TRBJ2-1	-	CASSPGGGSMTYNEQFF	TGTGCCAGCAGCCCAGGGGGCGGGAGTATGACCTACAATGAGCAGTTCTTC
-	TRBV6-1	TRBJ2-7	TRBD2	CASSPQTSPGYEQYF	TGTGCCAGCAGTCCACAGACTAGCCCCGGGTACGAGCAGTACTTC
-	TRBV18	TRBJ1-5	-	CASSPDRNQPQHF	TGTGCCAGCTCCCCCGACAGGAATCAGCCCCAGCATTTT
-	TRBV10-1	TRBJ2-1	TRBD2	CASSDPGRVDEQFF	TGCGCCAGCAGTGACCCTGGGAGGGTGGATGAGCAGTTCTTC
-	TRBV7-2	TRBJ2-2	TRBD2	CASSLRSLTSGRRTGELFF	TGTGCCAGCAGCTTGAGGTCCTTAACTAGCGGGAGAAGAACCGGGGAGCTGTTTTTT
-	TRBV4-1	TRBJ2-7	-	CASSQGPVVGADEQYF	TGCGCCAGCAGCCAAGGACCGGTGGTGGGGGCCGACGAGCAGTACTTC
-	TRBV19	TRBJ2-1	TRBD2	CASGRGGRNNEQFF	TGTGCCAGCGGGCGGGGGGGTCGGAACAATGAGCAGTTCTTC
-	TRBV7-7	TRBJ2-2	-	CASSLGTSPGELFF	TGTGCTAGCAGCTTAGGTACTAGCCCCGGGGAGCTGTTTTTT
once	TRBV19	TRBJ1-1	TRBD1	CASKRAGTGDLEAFF	TGTGCCAGCAAGCGAGCCGGGACAGGGGACCTTGAAGCTTTCTTT
-	TRBV2	TRBJ1-1	-	CASSEALERDTEAFF	-
-	TRBV7-9	TRBJ2-4	-	CASSSGQGKNIQYF	TGTGCCAGCAGCTCTGGACAAGGGAAAAACATTCAGTACTTC
many	TRBV5-6	TRBJ1-1	-	CASSSLPRVNTEAFF	TGTGCCAGCAGCTCCTTACCTCGGGTGAACACTGAAGCTTTCTTT
-	TRBV19	TRBJ1-5	-	CASSINAAVSNQPQHF	TGTGCCAGTAGTATCAATGCGGCGGTGAGCAATCAGCCCCAGCATTTT
-	TRBV29-1	TRBJ2-1	TRBD2	CSVDSPSSGTTNEQFF	TGCAGCGTTGATTCCCCATCTAGCGGGACCACCAATGAGCAGTTCTTC
-	TRBV27	TRBJ1-2	TRBD1	CASSRGQGRDGYTF	TGTGCCAGCAGCCGCGGACAGGGGAGGGATGGCTACACCTTC
-	TRBV7-3	TRBJ2-2	TRBD1	CASSPWTGNTGELFF	TGTGCCAGCAGCCCATGGACAGGGAACACCGGGGAGCTGTTTTTT
-	TRBV5-6	TRBJ2-5	TRBD2	CASSLERAGEETQYF	TGTGCCAGCAGCTTGGAAAGGGCGGGGGAGGAGACCCAGTACTTC
few	TRBV5-1	TRBJ2-5	-	CASTGDAQETQYF	TGCGCCAGTACCGGAGATGCTCAAGAGACCCAGTACTTC
few	TRBV6-5	TRBJ2-7	TRBD1	CASLGQNYEQYF	TGTGCCAGCTTGGGACAGAACTACGAGCAGTACTTC
-	TRBV6-5	TRBJ2-1	-	CASNPRRGDNEQFF	TGTGCCAGCAACCCCCGGCGGGGTGACAATGAGCAGTTCTTC
-	TRBV9	TRBJ1-2	-	CASSVTFSAADYGYTF	TGTGCCAGCAGCGTTACCTTTTCAGCGGCGGACTATGGCTACACCTTC
-	TRBV7-2	TRBJ2-5	-	CASSLGHVLAGETQYF	TGTGCCAGCAGCTTAGGCCATGTTCTGGCGGGGGAGACCCAGTACTTC
-	TRBV30	TRBJ2-1	-	CAWRLAYEQFF	TGTGCCTGGAGGCTAGCGTATGAGCAGTTCTTC
-	TRBV15	TRBJ1-6	-	CATSRGGEGSPLHF	TGTGCCACCAGCAGGGGAGGGGAGGGGTCACCCCTCCACTTT
once	TRBV21-1	TRBJ2-7	-	CASSKAQSGQVLYEQYF	TGTGCCAGCAGCAAAGCGCAGTCAGGACAGGTACTCTACGAGCAGTACTTC
-	TRBV5-1	TRBJ1-5	-	CASSPGPNRGYQPQHF	TGCGCCAGCAGCCCGGGACCAAATCGGGGGTATCAGCCCCAGCATTTT
-	TRBV2	TRBJ2-5	-	CASRPDGNQEAQYF	TGTGCCAGCAGGCCGGACGGGAACCAAGAGGCCCAGTACTTC
-	TRBV7-2	TRBJ1-2	-	CASSLYGGGNYGYTF	TGTGCCAGCAGCTTATATGGGGGCGGGAACTATGGCTACACCTTC
-	TRBV19	TRBJ2-5	-	CASSIAETQYF	TGTGCCAGTAGTATTGCGGAGACCCAGTACTTC
few	TRBV7-9	TRBJ1-2	TRBD1	CASSSRTGRYTF	TGTGCCAGCAGCTCTCGGACAGGGCGCTACACCTTC
-	TRBV6-6	TRBJ2-1	TRBD2	CASSYDGGAEQFF	TGTGCCAGCAGTTATGACGGGGGGGCTGAGCAGTTCTTC
few	TRBV27	TRBJ2-7	TRBD1	CASRSTGASYEQYF	TGTGCCAGCAGGTCGACAGGGGCCTCCTACGAGCAGTACTTC
once	TRBV7-9	TRBJ2-5	-	CASSLVGGNRETQYF	TGTGCCAGCAGCTTAGTCGGAGGGAATCGGGAGACCCAGTACTTC
-	TRBV7-2	TRBJ1-2	-	CASSPGVGGIGYTF	TGTGCCAGCAGCCCCGGCGTGGGGGGGATAGGCTACACCTTC
-	TRBV7-9	TRBJ2-3	-	CASSSLGQFTDTQYF	TGTGCCAGCAGCTCCTTAGGACAGTTCACAGATACGCAGTATTTT
-	TRBV5-6	TRBJ1-5	-	CASSSAGNQPQHF	TGTGCCAGCAGCTCGGCAGGGAATCAGCCCCAGCATTTT
-	TRBV7-8	TRBJ2-1	TRBD2	CASSFGLLTSGGFF	TGTGCCAGCAGCTTCGGCCTATTGACTAGCGGGGGGTTCTTC
-	TRBV7-9	TRBJ2-2	TRBD2	CASSTVLAGVTGELFF	TGTGCCAGCAGCACGGTACTAGCGGGAGTCACCGGGGAGCTGTTTTTT
-	TRBV7-2	TRBJ2-5	-	CASSLAQGTFQETQYF	TGTGCCAGCAGCTTAGCGCAGGGAACCTTCCAAGAGACCCAGTACTTC
-	TRBV18	TRBJ2-3	TRBD2	CASSLQRLAGDTQYF	TGTGCCAGCTCACTCCAACGACTAGCGGGAGATACGCAGTATTTT
-	TRBV4-1	TRBJ1-2	-	CASSQDHSANYGYTF	TGCGCCAGCAGCCAAGATCATTCAGCTAACTATGGCTACACCTTC
-	TRBV6-1	TRBJ2-5	TRBD1	CASSEGQGPSETQYF	TGTGCCAGCAGCGAGGGACAGGGACCATCAGAGACCCAGTACTTC